The rows below give T cell receptor beta chains drawn from one sample of a study of cytomegalovirus exposure and HLA in healthy donors. Sequencing was performed with immunoSEQ multiplex PCR; in TCRdb, only in-frame clones are kept and a portion is missing. Of 250,000 to 350,000 clones listed, 70% to 90% are singletons. The sequencing sample was made of PBMCs. All receptors derive from a middle-aged man in good health and CMV-seropositive. CDR3s include the opening cysteine and the closing phenylalanine or tryptophan. The D gene is left open where the match is weak. The size of a clone is reported for some rows only, either as once, few or many, or as a class for expanded clones.

D gene: TRBD1
clone size: NA
J gene: TRBJ2-3
V gene: TRBV5-1
CDR3 protein: CASSPGQTDTQYF
CDR3 DNA: TGCGCCAGCAGCCCGGGACAGACAGATACGCAGTATTTT

D gene: TRBD1
clone size: few
J gene: TRBJ2-3
V gene: TRBV7-9
CDR3 protein: CASSLPRTGRTDTQYF
CDR3 DNA: TGTGCCAGCAGCTTACCCCGGACAGGGCGCACAGATACGCAGTATTTT

D gene: TRBD2
clone size: NA
J gene: TRBJ2-7
V gene: TRBV7-6
CDR3 protein: CASSVRTSGNYEQYF
CDR3 DNA: TGTGCCAGCAGCGTCAGGACTAGCGGGAACTACGAGCAGTACTTC

D gene: TRBD1
clone size: NA
J gene: TRBJ2-1
V gene: TRBV2
CDR3 protein: CASTHDRGLRNEQFF
CDR3 DNA: TGTGCCAGCACCCACGACAGGGGGCTGCGAAATGAGCAGTTCTTC

D gene: NA
clone size: NA
J gene: TRBJ2-5
V gene: TRBV11-2
CDR3 protein: CASSQVAYQETQYF
CDR3 DNA: TGTGCCAGCAGCCAGGTGGCGTACCAAGAGACCCAGTACTTC

D gene: TRBD2
clone size: NA
J gene: TRBJ2-1
V gene: TRBV29-1
CDR3 protein: CSGTSSGNEQFF
CDR3 DNA: TGCAGCGGGACTAGCAGTGGCAATGAGCAGTTCTTC

D gene: NA
clone size: NA
J gene: TRBJ2-4
V gene: TRBV7-9
CDR3 protein: CASSSTDPGVQYF
CDR3 DNA: TGTGCCAGCAGCTCCACCGACCCAGGGGTCCAGTACTTC

D gene: TRBD1
clone size: NA
J gene: TRBJ2-2
V gene: TRBV15
CDR3 protein: CATSREPESGGPGELFF
CDR3 DNA: TGTGCCACCAGCAGAGAGCCCGAGTCAGGGGGCCCCGGGGAGCTGTTTTTT

D gene: TRBD2
clone size: NA
J gene: TRBJ2-5
V gene: TRBV7-8
CDR3 protein: CASSLGAGERETQYF
CDR3 DNA: TGTGCCAGCAGCTTAGGGGCGGGAGAGCGGGAGACCCAGTACTTC

D gene: TRBD2
clone size: NA
J gene: TRBJ2-1
V gene: TRBV30
CDR3 protein: CAWSRGGGRSSYNEQFF
CDR3 DNA: TGTGCCTGGAGTAGGGGTGGCGGGAGGAGCTCCTACAATGAGCAGTTCTTC

D gene: NA
clone size: NA
J gene: TRBJ1-1
V gene: TRBV27
CDR3 protein: CASSFIRTLNTEAFF
CDR3 DNA: TGTGCCAGCAGTTTTATACGGACACTTAACACTGAAGCTTTCTTT

D gene: TRBD2
clone size: NA
J gene: TRBJ2-7
V gene: TRBV4-1
CDR3 protein: CASSQGGGTPYEQYF
CDR3 DNA: TGCGCCAGCAGCCAAGGGGGAGGGACCCCCTACGAGCAGTACTTC

D gene: NA
clone size: NA
J gene: TRBJ2-1
V gene: TRBV10-3
CDR3 protein: CAISESKTGLIGNEQFF
CDR3 DNA: TGTGCCATCAGTGAGTCCAAGACAGGCCTAATAGGGAATGAGCAGTTCTTC

D gene: NA
clone size: NA
J gene: TRBJ2-4
V gene: TRBV7-9
CDR3 protein: CASSPQTGRIQYF
CDR3 DNA: TGTGCCAGCAGCCCCCAGACAGGCCGCATTCAGTACTTC